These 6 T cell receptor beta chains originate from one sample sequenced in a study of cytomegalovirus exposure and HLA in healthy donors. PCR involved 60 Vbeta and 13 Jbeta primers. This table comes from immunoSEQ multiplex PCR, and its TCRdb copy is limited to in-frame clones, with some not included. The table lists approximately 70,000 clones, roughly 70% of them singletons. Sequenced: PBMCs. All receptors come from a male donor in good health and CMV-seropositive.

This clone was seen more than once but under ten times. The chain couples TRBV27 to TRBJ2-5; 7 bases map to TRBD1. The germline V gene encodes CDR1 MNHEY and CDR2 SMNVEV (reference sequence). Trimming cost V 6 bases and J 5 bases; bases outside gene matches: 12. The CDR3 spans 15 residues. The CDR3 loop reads CASSVTGVPAETQYF. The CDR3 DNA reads TGTGCCAGCAGCGTAACAGGGGTACCCGCGGAGACCCAGTACTTC.

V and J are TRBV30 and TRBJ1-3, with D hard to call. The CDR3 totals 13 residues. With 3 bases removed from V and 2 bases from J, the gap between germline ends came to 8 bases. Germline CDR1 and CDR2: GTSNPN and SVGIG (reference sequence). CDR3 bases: TGTGCCTGGAGGTGGAGGGCTGGAAACACCATATATTTT. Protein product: CAWRWRAGNTIYF.

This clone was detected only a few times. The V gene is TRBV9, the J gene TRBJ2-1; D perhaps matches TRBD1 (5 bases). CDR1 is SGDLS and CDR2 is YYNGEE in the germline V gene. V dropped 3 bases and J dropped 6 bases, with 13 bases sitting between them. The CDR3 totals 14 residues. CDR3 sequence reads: CASSGGPGINEQFF. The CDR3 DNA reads TGTGCCAGCAGCGGGGGCCCGGGTATCAATGAGCAGTTCTTC.

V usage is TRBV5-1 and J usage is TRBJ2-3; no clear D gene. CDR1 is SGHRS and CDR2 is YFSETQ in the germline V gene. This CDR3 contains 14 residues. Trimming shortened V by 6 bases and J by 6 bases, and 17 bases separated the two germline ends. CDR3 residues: CASTLDGSVDTQYF. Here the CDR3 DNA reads TGCGCCAGCACGCTAGACGGGTCGGTGGATACGCAGTATTTT.

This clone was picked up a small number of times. CDR3 DNA: TGTGCCAGCAGCACCGGGGGGGTCTATGGCTACACCTTC. Translation gives CASSTGGVYGYTF. This sequence joins TRBV6-5 and TRBJ1-2; maybe TRBD1 (5 bases). The CDR3 totals 13 residues. Germline CDR1 MNHEY, CDR2 SVGAGI. Trimming shortened V by 6 bases and J by 4 bases, and 12 bases separated the two germline ends.

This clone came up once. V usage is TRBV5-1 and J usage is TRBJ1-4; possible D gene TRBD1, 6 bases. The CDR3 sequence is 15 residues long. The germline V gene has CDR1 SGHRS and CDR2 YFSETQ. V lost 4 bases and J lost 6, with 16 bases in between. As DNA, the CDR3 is TGCGCCAGCAGCGGGGGCCGGGGAGCATATGAAAAACTGTTTTTT. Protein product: CASSGGRGAYEKLFF.